Sequencing of this TCR beta chain was carried out in a study of identical twins. TCRdb re-analysed the 5' RACE reads in MiXCR, keeping a single row per CDR3 protein. The sample lists hundreds of thousands of distinct CDR3 sequences, 5.5% to 6.5% occurring once. Germline CDR1 is SNHLY and CDR2 is FYNNEI. V dropped 9 bases and J dropped 2 bases, with 16 bases sitting between them. This CDR3 contains 14 residues. The chain is built from TRBV2 and TRBJ1-1; D remains unclear. The sequencing input was naive T cells sorted from blood. This receptor was obtained from a man younger than 35 in good health. CDR3 nucleotides: TGTGCCAGGGGTACGACGGGATCCAACACTGAAGCTTTCTTT. It specifies CARGTTGSNTEAFF. The whole variable domain, filled in from reference TRBV2 and TRBJ1-1, reads EPEVTQTPSHQVTQMGQEVILRCVPISNHLYFYWYRQILGQKVEFLVSFYNNEISEKSEIFDDQFSVERPDGSNFTLKIRSTKLEDSAMYFCARGTTGSNTEAFFGQGTRLTVV.